This TCR beta chain was retrieved from a study of OX40 agonist ivuxolimab in advanced cancers. On the study more broadly: Past anti-PD-1, anti-PD-L1 or anti-CTLA-4 therapy was accepted, and roughly 37% had received some.

Assay: immunoSEQ multiplex PCR; the TCRdb copy retains only in-frame clones and omits some. Here the sample spans approximately 30,000 clones, about 82% being singletons. The sample holds one count of this clone. The CDR3 covers 16 residues. V was trimmed by 5 bases and J by 0 bases, leaving 15 bases between them. The germline V gene has CDR1 SGHVS and CDR2 FQNEAQ. This chain links TRBV7-8 with TRBJ2-3; D might be TRBD2 (7 bases). The input for sequencing was CD4+ or CD8+ T cells sorted from blood, taken in a trial of the OX40 agonist ivuxolimab. The TCR comes from an adult with an advanced solid tumor such as melanoma, head and neck, liver or kidney cancer. CDR3 region: CASSRGGAASTDTQYF. In DNA form, the CDR3 reads TGTGCCAGCAGCCGCGGGGGCGCCGCTAGCACAGATACGCAGTATTTT.